What follows are 31 T cell receptor beta chains derived from one specimen sequenced in a study of blood T cells in healthy people across ages. Primed by a sample-barcoded 5' primer and a J-beta primer mix, a second PCR proceeded for roughly 7 to 11 cycles. TCRdb redid the calling of the 5' RACE reads with MiXCR, one entry per CDR3 protein. This repertoire shows hundreds of thousands of distinct CDR3 sequences, over 45% found once; its top ten account for around a third. The specimen was blood. The source is a woman aged 55 to 70 in good health.

This clonotype was observed many times. The chain employs TRBV6-5 and TRBJ1-2; no reliable D call. Germline CDR1 MNHEY, CDR2 SVGAGI. The germline V and J ends were trimmed by 6 bases and 3 bases, with 8 bases remaining between them. CDR3 length: 12 residues. The CDR3 DNA reads TGTGCCAGCAGGTCGGGCCACTATGGCTACACCTTC. Its protein product is CASRSGHYGYTF.

V usage is TRBV9 and J usage is TRBJ2-7; TRBD1 or TRBD2 may be the D gene (5 bases each). The closer fit of TRBJ2-5 to the DNA end suggests the J call may be wrong. CDR1 is SGDLS and CDR2 is YYNGEE in the germline V gene. This CDR3 has 14 amino acids. The CDR3 sequence is CASSVDGAGETQYF. As DNA, the CDR3 is TGTGCCAGCAGCGTAGACGGGGCGGGCGAGACCCAGTACTTC.

This clonotype has a handful of counts. The chain has TRBV6-5 and TRBJ2-1; D possibly matches TRBD1 or TRBD2 (6 bases each). There are 15 residues in the CDR3. Germline V gives CDR1 MNHEY, CDR2 SVGAGI. Trimming took 5 bases from V and 6 from J, leaving 17 bases between them. In DNA, the CDR3 is TGTGCCAGCAGTCCCGGGGGTATAGGGGGCAATGAGCAGTTCTTC. Translated: CASSPGGIGGNEQFF.

This clonotype occurred once. The chain employs TRBV4-3 and TRBJ2-3; 12 nucleotides align to TRBD1. After removal of 5 bases from V and 11 bases from J, the junction contained 8 bases not matched to a gene. Per the germline V gene, CDR1 is LGHNA and CDR2 is YSLEER. CDR3 length: 14 amino acids. The CDR3 bases are TGCGCCAGCAGCTCCGGGACAGGGGGCCCCGTGCAGTATTTT. This gives the protein CASSSGTGGPVQYF.

The chain uses TRBV10-3 and TRBJ1-5; a weak D match, TRBD1 (5 bases). Deletions cut 2 bases from V and 6 bases from J, with 11 bases between. From germline, CDR1 is ENHRY and CDR2 SYGVKD. CDR3 length equals 14 residues. This CDR3 reads CAISEANGGQPQHF. Written as DNA, the CDR3 is TGTGCCATCAGTGAGGCCAACGGGGGTCAGCCCCAGCATTTT.

This clonotype came up a few times. The chain combines TRBV7-2 with TRBJ2-5; D may be TRBD2 (5 bases). The CDR3 runs 16 residues. V was clipped by 1 base and J by 0 bases, with 12 bases between them. Germline assignment: CDR1 SGHTA and CDR2 FQGNSA. CDR3 sequence: CASSLGERKYQETQYF. The CDR3 DNA is TGTGCCAGCAGCTTAGGGGAGCGGAAGTACCAAGAGACCCAGTACTTC.

This rearrangement joins TRBV9 to TRBJ2-5; D gene unclear. CDR1 and CDR2 (germline): SGDLS, YYNGEE. V shed 3 bases and J shed 0 bases, with 3 bases lying between them. This CDR3 spans 12 amino acids. The CDR3 reads CASSAYQETQYF. In DNA, the CDR3 is TGTGCCAGCAGCGCGTACCAAGAGACCCAGTACTTC.

The chain has TRBV20-1 and TRBJ2-1, with 10 bases lining up with TRBD2. Germline loops: CDR1 DFQATT, CDR2 SNEGSKA (reference sequence). The CDR3 length is 15 residues. V was pared by 4 bases and J by 4 bases, with 7 bases of the junction left unmatched. The CDR3 region is CSAIGAGGPYNEQFF. CDR3 DNA sequence: TGCAGTGCTATAGGAGCGGGAGGGCCGTACAATGAGCAGTTCTTC.

The V call is TRBV20-1, the J call TRBJ2-1, with D unresolved. V was pared by 3 bases and J by 15 bases, with 15 bases between. The length of the CDR3 is 11 residues. Germline V gives CDR1 DFQATT, CDR2 SNEGSKA (reference sequence). CDR3 coding DNA: TGCAGTGCTAGCCCATTAGACAAATGGTTCTTC. It encodes CSASPLDKWFF.

In its sample, this clonotype was seen once. V and J are TRBV20-1 and TRBJ1-1; D unclear. Trimming pared 7 bases from V and 10 bases from J, leaving 19 bases between. In germline, CDR1 is DFQATT, CDR2 SNEGSKA (reference sequence). The CDR3 contains 12 residues. The CDR3 DNA reads as TGCAGTGTACAGACACCCGGAGCGCCAGCTTTCTTT. Its protein is CSVQTPGAPAFF.

V usage is TRBV10-3 and J usage is TRBJ2-3; TRBD1 matches 10 bases. The CDR3 loop spans 16 amino acids. Losses at the gene ends were 0 bases for V and 6 bases for J; bases not matched to a gene: 6. The V gene's germline CDR1 is ENHRY and CDR2 SYGVKD. As DNA, the CDR3 is TGTGCCATCAGTGAGTCGTTGACAGGGGGCCGCGATACGCAGTATTTT. It yields the protein CAISESLTGGRDTQYF.

This clonotype was observed a handful of times. The CDR3 bases are TGTGCCAGCAGCTTAGGCCTAAATACTTACGAGCAGTACTTC. It is translated as CASSLGLNTYEQYF. The genes are TRBV7-2 and TRBJ2-7; D is uncertain. V dropped 1 base and J dropped 4 bases, with 11 bases sitting between them. This CDR3 has 14 residues. CDR1 SGHTA and CDR2 FQGNSA come from the germline V gene.

The chain is built from TRBV29-1 and TRBJ2-1, with 13 bases identical to TRBD2. The CDR3 spans 14 residues. Unmatched junction bases numbered 3, after V lost 4 bases and J lost 6 bases. Germline V gene lookup returns CDR1 SQVTM and CDR2 ANQGSEA. In DNA, the CDR3 is TGCAGCGTTGGGAGGACTAGCGGGAGCAATGAGCAGTTCTTC. This encodes CSVGRTSGSNEQFF.

The rearrangement links TRBV4-3 to TRBJ1-4, with D hard to call. Germline V gene lookup returns CDR1 LGHNA and CDR2 YSLEER. The CDR3 length is 15 residues. V was shortened by 0 bases and J by 10 bases, with 15 bases between the two germline ends. The CDR3 loop is CASSQDLDGASKLFF. CDR3 coding DNA: TGCGCCAGCAGCCAAGATCTTGACGGAGCCTCAAAACTGTTTTTT.

Remarks on this clonotype: A much larger clone differs from this one at a single base, so this may be a read error. The genes are TRBV28 and TRBJ2-7, with D unresolved. The length of the CDR3 is 14 residues. Per the germline V gene, CDR1 is MDHEN and CDR2 is SYDVKM. CDR3 loop: CASSPVSASCEQYF. CDR3 coding DNA: TGTGCCAGCAGCCCCGTTTCGGCTTCCTGCGAGCAGTACTTC.

This chain connects TRBV2 to TRBJ1-2; D ambiguous. Germline V gene sequence: CDR1 SNHLY, CDR2 FYNNEI. The CDR3 totals 12 residues. The V end lost 3 bases, the J end lost 8 bases, and 10 bases lay between the germline ends. The CDR3 sequence is CASSDPTGGYTF. The CDR3 nucleotides are TGTGCCAGCAGTGACCCGACGGGGGGCTACACCTTC. The full variable domain, with the rest looked up from reference TRBV2 and TRBJ1-2, is EPEVTQTPSHQVTQMGQEVILRCVPISNHLYFYWYRQILGQKVEFLVSFYNNEISEKSEIFDDQFSVERPDGSNFTLKIRSTKLEDSAMYFCASSDPTGGYTFGSGTRLTVV.

This sequence joins TRBV2 and TRBJ2-7; 9 positions agree with TRBD1. The ends lost 3 bases at V and 3 bases at J; junction bases unmatched: 6. Germline V CDR1 and CDR2: SNHLY, FYNNEI. The CDR3 covers 15 residues. CDR3 DNA sequence: TGTGCCAGCAGTGAGGGGACAGGGTGGGTCTACGAGCAGTACTTC. Its protein product is CASSEGTGWVYEQYF.

This clonotype appeared a few times. The V and J genes are TRBV2 and TRBJ2-1; D is uncertain. CDR1 and CDR2 (germline): SNHLY, FYNNEI. V lost 0 bases, J lost 5 bases, and 14 bases lay in between. This CDR3 comprises 16 residues. DNA for the CDR3: TGTGCCAGCAGTGAAGCGGGGTGGTCTGGGCACAATGAGCAGTTCTTC. Amino acid sequence: CASSEAGWSGHNEQFF. The whole variable domain, remainder taken from reference TRBV2 and TRBJ2-1, is EPEVTQTPSHQVTQMGQEVILRCVPISNHLYFYWYRQILGQKVEFLVSFYNNEISEKSEIFDDQFSVERPDGSNFTLKIRSTKLEDSAMYFCASSEAGWSGHNEQFFGPGTRLTVL.

This clonotype has only a few counts. This sequence joins TRBV5-1 and TRBJ2-7; 14 nucleotides align to TRBD2. The J call may be incorrect, as the DNA end agrees better with TRBJ2-5. The CDR3 has 16 residues. Germline V CDR1 and CDR2: SGHRS, YFSETQ. Written as DNA, the CDR3 is TGCGCCAGCAGCACCGGGACTAGCGGGAGTACCCAGACCCAGTACTTC. This sequence encodes CASSTGTSGSTQTQYF.

This clonotype was counted a single time. This chain joins TRBV11-1 and TRBJ2-1; tentative D call: TRBD2 (6 bases). Germline V gene data show CDR1 as SGHAT and CDR2 as FQDESV (reference sequence). The CDR3 has 17 amino acids. V gave up 4 bases and J gave up 5 bases, with 21 bases separating them. CDR3 amino acids: CASSSPRGAGLNNEQFF. CDR3 coding DNA: TGTGCCAGCAGCTCTCCAAGGGGTGCGGGATTGAACAATGAGCAGTTCTTC.

This clonotype was counted between two and nine times. The chain carries TRBV28 and TRBJ1-2; 8 nucleotides agree with TRBD1. V dropped 5 bases and J dropped 3; count of bases not matched to a gene: 5. CDR3 length equals 14 residues. CDR1 MDHEN and CDR2 SYDVKM come from the germline V gene. DNA of the CDR3: TGTGCCAGCAGTCTAGGACAGGGCCACTATGGCTACACCTTC. This sequence encodes CASSLGQGHYGYTF.

This clonotype was counted a few times. The genes are TRBV28 and TRBJ1-4; D may be TRBD1 (5 bases). The CDR3 length is 15 residues. V was clipped by 4 bases and J by 8 bases, with 17 bases between them. The V gene's germline CDR1 is MDHEN and CDR2 SYDVKM. The CDR3 sequence: CASSSPGRLAEKLFF. DNA for the CDR3: TGTGCCAGCAGTTCGCCGGGACGCCTGGCAGAAAAACTGTTTTTT. Looking up the rest from reference TRBV28 and TRBJ1-4 gives the full variable domain: DVKVTQSSRYLVKRTGEKVFLECVQDMDHENMFWYRQDPGLGLRLIYFSYDVKMKEKGDIPEGYSVSREKKERFSLILESASTNQTSMYLCASSSPGRLAEKLFFGSGTQLSVL.

J is TRBJ1-5 and V is TRBV29-1, with TRBD1 identical over 8 bases. Germline loops: CDR1 SQVTM, CDR2 ANQGSEA. The CDR3 loop spans 13 amino acids. V shed 4 bases, J shed 3 bases, and the junction held 2 bases outside the gene matches. CDR3 region: CSVADRDNQPQHF. The CDR3 nucleotides are TGCAGCGTTGCGGACAGGGACAATCAGCCCCAGCATTTT.

This clonotype has just a few counts. The CDR3 sequence is CASSYWTSGRRETQYF. CDR3 coding DNA: TGTGCCAGCAGTTACTGGACTAGCGGGAGGAGGGAGACCCAGTACTTC. V is TRBV6-2 or TRBV6-3 and J is TRBJ2-5; 14 nucleotides align to TRBD2. The CDR3 consists of 16 residues. V trimming: 1 base; J trimming: 5 bases; junction bases outside the gene matches: 3. Germline V gene sequence: CDR1 MNHEY, CDR2 SVGEGT.

This clonotype was picked up a small number of times. This chain links TRBV12-3 or TRBV12-4 with TRBJ2-7, with TRBD1 identical over 9 bases. The V gene end was trimmed by 7 bases and the J gene end by 6 bases; junction bases not matched to a gene: 10. The CDR3 has 14 amino acids. The CDR3 here is CASKGGTGLVEQYF. The CDR3 bases are TGTGCCAGCAAAGGGGGGACAGGGTTGGTCGAGCAGTACTTC.

Remarks on this clonotype: Sequence at one end of the junction differs from germline and may be a read error. The chain links TRBV2 to TRBJ2-7; TRBD1 matches at 10 bases. The J call is doubtful: the DNA matches TRBJ2-4 better. The CDR3 extends over 16 amino acids. Per germline, CDR1 SNHLY and CDR2 FYNNEI. The CDR3 nucleotides are TGTGCCGGCAGTGAACGACAGGGGGCAGGCAAAAACATTCAGTACTTC. It specifies CAGSERQGAGKNIQYF.

This chain joins TRBV10-3 and TRBJ2-2; tentatively, D is TRBD1 or TRBD2 (6 bases each). V was trimmed by 6 bases and J by 8 bases, leaving 22 bases between them. CDR1 ENHRY and CDR2 SYGVKD come from the germline V gene. The CDR3 has 16 amino acids. The CDR3 bases are TGTGCCATCAGACCCAGGGACCCGGGGGCCTCTGGGGAGCTGTTTTTT. It is translated as CAIRPRDPGASGELFF.

V gene TRBV2 combines with J gene TRBJ2-1, with 9 bases aligning to TRBD1. Germline CDR1 reads SNHLY; CDR2 reads FYNNEI. Trimming removed 10 bases from V and 4 bases from J; junction bases left unmatched: 8. The CDR3 is 14 amino acids. CDR3 protein: CATSGQGAYNEQFF. Written as DNA, the CDR3 is TGTGCCACCTCGGGACAGGGTGCTTACAATGAGCAGTTCTTC.

The sample holds a few counts of this clonotype. The chain joins TRBV29-1 to TRBJ2-4, with 7 bases identical to TRBD1. Germline values: CDR1 SQVTM, CDR2 ANQGSEA. Trimming cost V 4 bases and J 3 bases; bases outside gene matches: 6. This CDR3 comprises 14 residues. CDR3 loop: CSVARDSGKNIQYF. CDR3 sequence (DNA): TGCAGCGTTGCCCGGGACAGTGGCAAAAACATTCAGTACTTC.

The chain is built from TRBV3-1 and TRBJ2-3; D ambiguous. The CDR3 consists of 14 residues. Germline V gene data show CDR1 as LGHDT and CDR2 as YNNKEL (reference sequence). Trimming stripped 1 base from V and 6 bases from J, with 11 bases between. Written as DNA, the CDR3 is TGTGCCAGCAGCCAAGTCCTCAGAACGGATACGCAGTATTTT. It codes for CASSQVLRTDTQYF.

CDR3 sequence reads: CASSPRGTGGVIQYF. In DNA form, the CDR3 reads TGTGCCAGCAGCCCCAGAGGGACAGGGGGAGTCATTCAGTACTTC. The V gene is TRBV28, the J gene TRBJ2-7; 11 bases match TRBD1. The DNA end favors TRBJ2-4, so the J call may be wrong. CDR1 is MDHEN, CDR2 SYDVKM, per germline. The CDR3 sequence is 15 residues long.